The 25 T cell receptor beta chains presented below share a single source sample, sequenced in a study of blood T cell repertoires in COVID-19. Here immunoSEQ multiplex PCR was the method, and the copy in TCRdb shows in-frame clones only, minus some. Of some 390,000 clones listed, approximately 86% are singletons. The sample taken for sequencing was peripheral blood. These receptor sequences come from a human donor in a cohort sampled during active COVID-19.

This chain's CDR3 is CASSKAALAGSTYEQYF. The CDR3 DNA reads TGTGCCAGCAGCAAAGCCGCTCTAGCGGGGTCTACCTACGAGCAGTACTTC. V is TRBV21-1 and J is TRBJ2-7; the D call TRBD2 from the table was never checked on the DNA. TRBV21-1 is described as a pseudogene. This CDR3 has 17 residues.

V and J are TRBV7-3 and TRBJ2-1; 9 bases agree with TRBD2. CDR1 is SGHTA, CDR2 FQGTGA, per germline. The CDR3 runs 15 residues. The ends lost 6 bases at V and 8 bases at J; junction bases unmatched: 11. In DNA form, the CDR3 reads TGTGCCAGCAGTTGGGGGGGACTAGCTGAGTATGAGCAGTTCTTC. It is translated as CASSWGGLAEYEQFF.

V usage is TRBV5-8 and J usage is TRBJ2-7; a weak D match, TRBD2 (6 bases). The CDR3 totals 14 residues. Trimming cost V 3 bases and J 2 bases, with 12 bases left between them. Germline V gene lookup returns CDR1 SGHTS and CDR2 YDEGEE. The CDR3 is CASSSGVGPYEQYF. For the CDR3, the DNA is TGTGCCAGCAGCTCGGGGGTGGGACCCTACGAGCAGTACTTC.

The rearrangement links TRBV5-1 to TRBJ2-3; 11 bases match TRBD2. Germline loops: CDR1 SGHRS, CDR2 YFSETQ. The CDR3 covers 17 residues. V trimming: 1 base; J trimming: 1 base; junction bases outside the gene matches: 5. CDR3 in DNA: TGCGCCAGCAGCTTGAGGACTAGCGGGTCACGCACAGATACGCAGTATTTT. Protein: CASSLRTSGSRTDTQYF. Filled out from reference TRBV5-1 and TRBJ2-3, the complete variable domain reads KAGVTQTPRYLIKTRGQQVTLSCSPISGHRSVSWYQQTPGQGLQFLFEYFSETQRNKGNFPGRFSGRQFSNSRSEMNVSTLELGDSALYLCASSLRTSGSRTDTQYFGPGTRLTVL.

V is TRBV3-1 (or the pseudogene TRBV3-2) and J is TRBJ2-7; the match to TRBD2 covers 7 bases. V was pared by 0 bases and J by 9 bases, with 8 bases of the junction left unmatched. This CDR3 has 14 amino acids. Per germline, CDR1 LGHDT and CDR2 YNNKEL (reference sequence). DNA of the CDR3: TGTGCCAGCAGCCAAGATTCGACTAGCTCTGTGCAGTACTTC. Translation gives CASSQDSTSSVQYF.

The rearrangement joins TRBV7-9 to TRBJ1-2, with TRBD1 identical over 7 bases. J was trimmed by 8 bases and V by 5 bases; bases with no gene match: 8. Germline assignment: CDR1 SEHNR and CDR2 FQNEAQ (reference sequence). The CDR3 has 13 residues. The CDR3 DNA reads TGTGCCAGCAGCCGTAGACAGGGAGGCGGCTACACCTTC. Amino acids: CASSRRQGGGYTF.

To note about this clone: The sample has other DNA sequences that encode this CDR3 too. The chain recombines TRBV6-5 with TRBJ1-1, with D unclear. The CDR3 has 13 residues. Looked up from germline, CDR1 is MNHEY and CDR2 is SVGAGI. Trimming removed 2 bases at V and 1 base at J, with 5 bases between. For the CDR3, the DNA is TGTGCCAGCAGTTACGGGCGGAACACTGAAGCTTTCTTT. Protein product: CASSYGRNTEAFF.

The V and J genes are TRBV3-1 (or the pseudogene TRBV3-2) and TRBJ1-2; perhaps TRBD1 as D (6 bases). Trimming cost V 4 bases and J 3 bases, with 18 bases left between them. The V gene's germline CDR1 is LGHDT and CDR2 YNNKEL (reference sequence). This CDR3 is built from 16 residues. Written as DNA, the CDR3 is TGTGCCAGCAGCCGGACGGGGGGCGGAGTAGACTATGGCTACACCTTC. It encodes CASSRTGGGVDYGYTF.

This clone has a handful of counts. The rearrangement links TRBV7-6 to TRBJ2-2; perhaps TRBD1 as D (6 bases). Per the germline V gene, CDR1 is SGHVS and CDR2 is FNYEAQ. V shed 2 bases and J shed 0 bases, with 10 bases lying between them. The CDR3 is 16 residues long. CDR3 nucleotide sequence: TGTGCCAGCAGCTTATGGACAGCTCCGAACACCGGGGAGCTGTTTTTT. Translated: CASSLWTAPNTGELFF.

DNA of the CDR3: TGCAGCGTTGAAGCCCGAGCGGGAGGGGGTAATGAGCAGTTCTTC. It is translated as CSVEARAGGGNEQFF. The chain combines TRBV29-1 with TRBJ2-1; 10 nucleotides align to TRBD2. Trimming removed 1 base from V and 7 bases from J; junction bases left unmatched: 7. The length of the CDR3 is 15 residues. Germline loops: CDR1 SQVTM, CDR2 ANQGSEA.

This clone was seen more than once but under ten times. The V gene is TRBV5-1, the J gene TRBJ1-1, with D tentatively TRBD1 (6 bases). Between the trimmed V and J ends, which lost 1 base and 3 bases, there was a span of 10 bases. Germline V gene data show CDR1 as SGHRS and CDR2 as YFSETQ. The CDR3 loop spans 14 amino acids. CDR3 in amino acids: CASSLTGPDTEAFF. The CDR3 region has the DNA TGCGCCAGCAGCTTGACAGGGCCGGACACTGAAGCTTTCTTT.

This clone has a single count. The genes are TRBV5-1 and TRBJ1-1; D unclear. The V end lost 5 bases, the J end lost 0 bases, and 8 bases lay between the germline ends. Germline V gives CDR1 SGHRS, CDR2 YFSETQ. The CDR3 consists of 13 residues. CDR3 in DNA: TGCGCCAGCAGGACACAGCTGAACACTGAAGCTTTCTTT. This encodes CASRTQLNTEAFF.

This clone was recorded once. The sample carries other DNA sequences with the same CDR3. The J gene is TRBJ2-1, the V gene TRBV4-2; 7 positions agree with TRBD1. After removal of 0 bases from V and 1 base from J, the junction contained 3 bases not matched to a gene. CDR3 length: 16 amino acids. From germline, CDR1 is LGHNA and CDR2 YNFKEQ. Here the CDR3 DNA reads TGTGCCAGCAGCCAAGATTGGGACAGATCCTACAATGAGCAGTTCTTC. This gives the protein CASSQDWDRSYNEQFF.

J is TRBJ2-7 and V is TRBV6-6, with 7 nucleotides matching TRBD1. The CDR3 spans 15 residues. Germline CDR1 MNHNY, CDR2 SVGAGI (reference sequence). Trimming took 6 bases from V and 3 from J; bases not matched to a gene: 11. The CDR3 sequence: CASSPPGQRIYEQYF. CDR3 coding DNA: TGTGCCAGCAGCCCTCCGGGACAGAGAATCTACGAGCAGTACTTC.

The chain joins TRBV7-9 to TRBJ1-2; D possibly corresponds to TRBD1 (5 bases). V lost 4 bases and J 3 bases, leaving 21 bases between the germline ends. From germline, CDR1 is SEHNR and CDR2 FQNEAQ (reference sequence). The CDR3 length is 17 residues. The CDR3 protein is CASSSIGSRGSHYGYTF. The CDR3 DNA reads as TGTGCCAGCAGCTCGATCGGTTCCCGGGGGTCGCACTATGGCTACACCTTC.

The chain couples TRBV10-3 to TRBJ1-5; 10 bases match TRBD1. The CDR3 consists of 17 residues. Germline assignment: CDR1 ENHRY and CDR2 SYGVKD. The trim removed 3 bases at V and 6 bases at J, leaving 11 bases unmatched. CDR3 residues: CAISEGSGQGFFQPQHF. The CDR3 DNA is TGTGCCATCAGTGAAGGGTCGGGACAGGGGTTTTTTCAGCCCCAGCATTTT.

V and J are TRBV30 and TRBJ1-5, with 8 bases identical to TRBD1. This CDR3 is built from 14 residues. The V and J ends lost 3 bases and 7 bases, in that order; junction bases with no gene match: 8. Germline lookup yields CDR1 GTSNPN and CDR2 SVGIG (reference sequence). CDR3 coding DNA: TGTGCCTGGAGCCTCACAGGGGGAAACCAGCCCCAGCATTTT. Its protein is CAWSLTGGNQPQHF.

The CDR3, as DNA: TGTGCCAGTGGGCTAGCGGGGGGGCGGGCAGATACGCAGTATTTT. Protein sequence: CASGLAGGRADTQYF. The V call is TRBV19, the J call TRBJ2-3, with 12 bases lining up with TRBD2. The trim removed 8 bases at V and 4 bases at J, leaving 7 bases unmatched. Per germline, CDR1 LNHDA and CDR2 SQIVND (reference sequence). The CDR3 is made up of 15 amino acids.

The chain recombines TRBV15 with TRBJ2-1; D remains ambiguous. The CDR3 extends over 16 amino acids. Germline CDR1 is LNHNV and CDR2 is YYDKDF (reference sequence). Trimming cost V 4 bases and J 0 bases, with 13 bases left between them. CDR3 coding DNA: TGTGCCACCAGCAAGGCGCGGCATAGCTCCTACAATGAGCAGTTCTTC. This codes for CATSKARHSSYNEQFF.

This chain uses TRBV6-5 with TRBJ1-2, with D perhaps TRBD1 (6 bases). The length of the CDR3 is 11 residues. Germline loops: CDR1 MNHEY, CDR2 SVGAGI. The germline V and J ends were trimmed by 6 bases and 8 bases, with 10 bases remaining between them. The CDR3 loop reads CASRSTGGYTF. The CDR3, as DNA: TGTGCCAGCAGATCAACAGGGGGCTACACCTTC.

A single count supports this clone. V is TRBV21-1 and J is TRBJ2-7; the table calls TRBD2, which could not be checked here. TRBV21-1 is labeled a pseudogene. The CDR3 contains 19 residues. This chain's CDR3 is CASSKGGDRSGTSAYEQYF. The CDR3 coding sequence is TGTGCCAGCAGCAAAGGGGGAGATAGATCGGGGACTTCCGCTTACGAGCAGTACTTC.

The rearrangement joins TRBV10-3 to TRBJ1-1, with a tentative D call TRBD1 (5 bases). The germline gives CDR1 ENHRY, CDR2 SYGVKD. V lost 7 bases and J lost 8, with 23 bases in between. This CDR3 is built from 15 residues. The CDR3 DNA sequence: TGTGCCATCATGCCTGCAAAAGAGCAGGGTCAAGAAGCTTTCTTT. Its protein product is CAIMPAKEQGQEAFF.

This chain joins TRBV6-5 and TRBJ2-7; possibly TRBD1 for D (6 bases). The germline V and J ends were trimmed by 2 bases and 3 bases, with 8 bases remaining between them. The CDR3 covers 13 residues. The germline V gene encodes CDR1 MNHEY and CDR2 SVGAGI. This CDR3 reads CASSYVRGYEQYF. The CDR3 DNA sequence: TGTGCCAGCAGTTACGTCAGGGGCTACGAGCAGTACTTC.

The V and J genes are TRBV27 and TRBJ2-3, with 10 bases aligning to TRBD2. The length of the CDR3 is 15 residues. The germline V gene has CDR1 MNHEY and CDR2 SMNVEV (reference sequence). Trimming took 6 bases from V and 2 from J; bases not matched to a gene: 5. CDR3 nucleotides: TGTGCCAGCAGCAAACTAGCGGGATTCACAGATACGCAGTATTTT. Translated: CASSKLAGFTDTQYF.

This chain links TRBV5-6 with TRBJ1-2; D is uncertain. V lost 2 bases and J 7 bases, leaving 15 bases between the germline ends. This CDR3 is built from 14 residues. CDR1 and CDR2 (germline): SGHDT, YYEEEE. The CDR3 nucleotides read TGTGCCAGCAGCTTTGGTCTGCGCATCCCTGGCTACACCTTC. Translation: CASSFGLRIPGYTF.